This T cell receptor (beta chain) was profiled in a study of shared clonotypes between healthy human individuals. The overall study: The cohort had a couple of women and a few men, ages 18 to 49. Study observations and caveats: When naive CD4 clonotypes were compared across a handful of donors, about 5% were shared.

A word on this clone: Antigen unknown.

Authors' data handling: ImmunoSEQ only sent back junction sequences with no quality scores, so filtering was done differently. Generated by immunoSEQ multiplex PCR, the TCRdb table keeps only in-frame clones and is missing some. The V and J calls and clone size are taken from that table; D and trimming were inferred from the DNA. Among millions of clones listed, over 90% were seen once. Trimming stripped 5 bases from V and 3 bases from J, with 16 bases between. The V gene's germline CDR1 is SGHAT and CDR2 FQDESV (reference sequence). CDR3 size: 15 residues. This TCR came from a man younger than 35 in good health. Some clones in this sample may be carry-over from other donors' samples. This sequence joins TRBV11-1 and TRBJ2-5; TRBD1 is a possible D gene (5 bases). The sequencing input was naive CD4+ T cells from PBMCs. Subset meaning: CD45RA+ positively selected. CDR3 bases: TGTGCCAGCAGCCCAAGAGGACAAGCTGAAGAGACCCAGTACTTC. Its translation is CASSPRGQAEETQYF. Supplemented by reference TRBV11-1 and TRBJ2-5, the full variable domain reads EAEVAQSPRYKITEKSQAVAFWCDPISGHATLYWYRQILGQGPELLVQFQDESVVDDSQLPKDRFSAERLKGVDSTLKIQPAELGDSAMYLCASSPRGQAEETQYFGPGTRLLVL.